Presented here are 27 T cell receptor beta chains from one specimen sequenced in a study of blood T cell repertoires in COVID-19 (dated by TCRdb to the early 2020s). The library was prepared using the immunoSEQ multiplex PCR assay. Held by TCRdb, this immuneACCESS table contains in-frame sequences only and omits some clones. Under half of the omission traces to an unresolved V gene where checked; the cause of the rest is unknown. The table for this sample lists some 200,000 clones; over 75% of them were counted only once. The ten largest clones represent 26% of the sample. What was sequenced was peripheral blood. These receptors were collected from an older woman with acute or convalescent COVID-19.

The chain employs TRBV9 and TRBJ2-1, with D unclear. This CDR3 is 14 amino acids long. V lost 0 bases, J lost 6 bases, and 10 bases lay in between. Germline V gene data show CDR1 as SGDLS and CDR2 as YYNGEE. This CDR3 reads CASSVGVRINEQFF. The CDR3 region has the DNA TGTGCCAGCAGCGTAGGCGTCAGGATCAATGAGCAGTTCTTC.

The chain joins TRBV7-2 to TRBJ2-3, with TRBD2 matching 7 bases. The CDR3 has 14 residues. Trimming took 1 base from V and 11 from J; bases not matched to a gene: 9. Germline values: CDR1 SGHTA, CDR2 FQGNSA. Here the CDR3 DNA reads TGTGCCAGCAGCTTAGTAGGGGCGGGAGAGAAGCAGTATTTT. It encodes CASSLVGAGEKQYF.

The chain is built from TRBV11-3 and TRBJ2-5; possible D gene TRBD2, 6 bases. The germline CDR1 and CDR2 sequences are SGHNT and YENEEA. V was trimmed by 1 base and J by 3 bases, leaving 12 bases between them. The CDR3 consists of 15 residues. CDR3 in DNA: TGTGCCAGCAGCTTAGGAGCCATAGCGGAAGAGACCCAGTACTTC. It codes for CASSLGAIAEETQYF.

The chain is built from TRBV21-1 and TRBJ2-7; the table's D call TRBD2 went unverified against the DNA. TRBV21-1 is assigned pseudogene status. The CDR3 extends over 18 amino acids. Here the CDR3 reads CASSKVLSLASGSYEQYF. For the CDR3, the DNA is TGTGCCAGCAGCAAAGTTTTAAGTCTTGCTAGCGGGAGTTACGAGCAGTACTTC.

The chain uses TRBV5-1 and TRBJ2-1; the match to TRBD1 covers 8 bases. This CDR3 comprises 15 residues. After removal of 3 bases from V and 6 bases from J, the junction contained 8 bases not matched to a gene. CDR1 is SGHRS and CDR2 is YFSETQ in the germline V gene. DNA for the CDR3: TGCGCCAGCAGCTCTGACAGGGGTGATGTCAATGAGCAGTTCTTC. It translates to CASSSDRGDVNEQFF.

The chain links TRBV12-3 or TRBV12-4 to TRBJ1-6; 7 nucleotides match TRBD1. Trimming cost V 5 bases and J 14 bases; bases outside gene matches: 9. The CDR3 is 13 residues long. The CDR3: CASSDRVFRSLHF. In nucleotides, the CDR3 is TGTGCCAGCAGTGACAGGGTTTTCAGATCCCTCCACTTT.

This chain joins TRBV5-1 and TRBJ2-5; possibly TRBD1 for D (6 bases). The ends were cut back, 4 bases at V and 5 bases at J, with 18 bases in the middle. The germline gives CDR1 SGHRS, CDR2 YFSETQ. The CDR3 has 15 residues. The CDR3 sequence: CASSPQGLVVETQYF. The CDR3 DNA follows: TGCGCCAGCAGCCCCCAGGGGTTGGTGGTCGAGACCCAGTACTTC.

V usage is TRBV5-4 and J usage is TRBJ2-5; 11 bases align to TRBD2. This CDR3 is built from 16 residues. Germline CDR1 reads SGHNT; CDR2 reads YYREEE (reference sequence). The V gene end was trimmed by 4 bases and the J gene end by 1 base; junction bases not matched to a gene: 6. Written as DNA, the CDR3 is TGTGCCAGCAGCGGGGGGACTAGCGGTTTCCAAGAGACCCAGTACTTC. Its protein is CASSGGTSGFQETQYF.

The V gene is TRBV3-1 (or the pseudogene TRBV3-2), the J gene TRBJ2-1; TRBD2 is a possible D gene (6 bases). This CDR3 is built from 13 residues. Deletions cut 3 bases from V and 10 bases from J, with 13 bases between. CDR1 is LGHDT and CDR2 is YNNKEL in the germline V gene (reference sequence). The CDR3 here is CASSQVVGSEQFF. DNA of the CDR3: TGTGCCAGCAGCCAGGTCGTCGGGAGCGAGCAGTTCTTC.

The rearrangement uses TRBV10-3 and TRBJ1-5; tentative D call: TRBD1 (6 bases). V was clipped by 3 bases and J by 6 bases, with 12 bases between them. Germline assignment: CDR1 ENHRY and CDR2 SYGVKD. The CDR3 totals 14 residues. CDR3 bases: TGTGCCATCAGTGAAACAGGGTACAGTCAGCCCCAGCATTTT. Amino acids: CAISETGYSQPQHF.

Of note for this clone: Its ends do not fully match the called genes, so a read error is possible. This chain links TRBV18 with TRBJ1-6; TRBD1 might be the D (5 bases). Germline V CDR1 and CDR2: KGHSH, LQKENI. This CDR3 region has 17 residues. As DNA, the CDR3 is TGTGCCAACTCACTTCAGGGCGGAAGCTCCTATAATTCACCCCTCCACTTT. This codes for CANSLQGGSSYNSPLHF.

Only a few counts were recorded for this clone. The chain uses TRBV2 and TRBJ2-6; D is perhaps TRBD2 (6 bases). The germline V and J ends were trimmed by 6 bases and 0 bases, with 15 bases remaining between them. In germline, CDR1 is SNHLY, CDR2 FYNNEI. This CDR3 has 17 residues. The CDR3 loop is CASRRESVNSGANVLTF. CDR3 nucleotide sequence: TGTGCCAGCAGACGGGAGAGTGTCAACTCTGGGGCCAACGTCCTGACTTTC. Supplemented by reference TRBV2 and TRBJ2-6, the full variable domain reads EPEVTQTPSHQVTQMGQEVILRCVPISNHLYFYWYRQILGQKVEFLVSFYNNEISEKSEIFDDQFSVERPDGSNFTLKIRSTKLEDSAMYFCASRRESVNSGANVLTFGAGSRLTVL.

The rearrangement joins TRBV2 to TRBJ1-2, with 8 bases lining up with TRBD1. This CDR3 is 13 amino acids long. The germline V gene has CDR1 SNHLY and CDR2 FYNNEI. The junction had 5 bases not matched to a gene; V was cut back by 7 bases and J by 4 bases. CDR3 nucleotides: TGTGCCAGCACCTTTGACAGGGGCTATGGCTACACCTTC. Protein sequence: CASTFDRGYGYTF. The whole variable domain, remainder taken from reference TRBV2 and TRBJ1-2, is EPEVTQTPSHQVTQMGQEVILRCVPISNHLYFYWYRQILGQKVEFLVSFYNNEISEKSEIFDDQFSVERPDGSNFTLKIRSTKLEDSAMYFCASTFDRGYGYTFGSGTRLTVV.

This clone was seen a handful of times. This chain connects TRBV5-5 to TRBJ1-2, with 9 positions matching TRBD1. Germline V lookup: CDR1 SGHKS, CDR2 YYEKEE (reference sequence). Trimming removed 4 bases from V and 4 bases from J; junction bases left unmatched: 5. The CDR3 contains 14 residues. DNA of the CDR3: TGTGCCAGCAGCCAACAGACAGGGGGCTATGGCTACACCTTC. Protein sequence: CASSQQTGGYGYTF.

The rearrangement uses TRBV6-4 and TRBJ1-6; the match to TRBD1 covers 7 bases. V lost 6 bases to trimming and J lost 9 bases; unmatched junction nucleotides: 8. Germline loops: CDR1 MRHNA, CDR2 SNTAGT. The CDR3 is made up of 14 amino acids. In DNA, the CDR3 is TGTGCCAGCAGGGAGAGACAGGGTAGTTCACCCCTCCACTTT. It encodes CASRERQGSSPLHF.

The chain combines TRBV29-1 with TRBJ1-2; D call uncertain. V was trimmed by 2 bases and J by 9 bases, leaving 10 bases between them. The CDR3 loop spans 11 amino acids. Germline CDR1 is SQVTM and CDR2 is ANQGSEA. The CDR3 DNA reads TGCAGCGTTGAATGGCTTAATAGCTACACCTTC. This sequence encodes CSVEWLNSYTF.

In its sample, this clone was seen a few times. The chain combines TRBV9 with TRBJ2-1; TRBD2 matches 10 bases. CDR1 is SGDLS and CDR2 is YYNGEE in the germline V gene. The CDR3 has 15 residues. Trimming took 0 bases from V and 7 from J; bases not matched to a gene: 4. In DNA form, the CDR3 reads TGTGCCAGCAGCGTAGGACTAGCGGGCCCTAATGAGCAGTTCTTC. Translating it yields CASSVGLAGPNEQFF. Variable domain in full (rest from reference TRBV9 and TRBJ2-1): DSGVTQTPKHLITATGQRVTLRCSPRSGDLSVYWYQQSLDQGLQFLIQYYNGEERAKGNILERFSAQQFPDLHSELNLSSLELGDSALYFCASSVGLAGPNEQFFGPGTRLTVL.

The chain couples TRBV7-2 to TRBJ1-5; D ambiguous. Germline V lookup: CDR1 SGHTA, CDR2 FQGNSA. The CDR3 has 15 residues. The V end was cut by 0 bases, the J end by 3 bases, with 9 bases between. CDR3 nucleotide sequence: TGTGCCAGCAGCTTAGCTGGCCAGTTCAATCAGCCCCAGCATTTT. As protein: CASSLAGQFNQPQHF.

The chain carries TRBV30 and TRBJ2-1; 7 bases agree with TRBD2. The germline gives CDR1 GTSNPN, CDR2 SVGIG (reference sequence). V was pared by 1 base and J by 10 bases, with 10 bases of the junction left unmatched. This CDR3 has 14 amino acids. CDR3 DNA sequence: TGTGCCTGGAGTGAGGGCGGGAGCGGTCGGGAGCAGTTCTTC. Protein sequence: CAWSEGGSGREQFF.

This chain connects TRBV7-9 to TRBJ2-7, with TRBD1 matching over 9 bases. The J segment lost 3 bases and the V segment lost 8 bases, leaving 14 bases of the junction unmatched. The CDR3 contains 16 residues. The germline V gene encodes CDR1 SEHNR and CDR2 FQNEAQ (reference sequence). CDR3 sequence (DNA): TGTGCCAGCGACGATAGCTCCGGGACAGGGATCTACGAGCAGTACTTC. It encodes CASDDSSGTGIYEQYF.

V and J are TRBV5-6 and TRBJ2-7, with a possible D match to TRBD2 (6 bases). The V gene's germline CDR1 is SGHDT and CDR2 YYEEEE. Trimming took 5 bases from V and 3 from J, leaving 15 bases between them. The CDR3 covers 14 residues. This CDR3 is CASRESGGSYEQYF. CDR3 nucleotide sequence: TGTGCCAGCAGGGAATCTGGGGGGAGCTACGAGCAGTACTTC.

The table lists this clone with a count of one. The V call is TRBV10-3, the J call TRBJ2-1, with 7 bases identical to TRBD1. The junction had 4 bases not matched to a gene; V was cut back by 6 bases and J by 5 bases. The CDR3 contains 13 residues. In germline, CDR1 is ENHRY, CDR2 SYGVKD. CDR3 protein: CAIRSGTDNEQFF. The CDR3 DNA is TGTGCCATCAGATCCGGGACAGACAATGAGCAGTTCTTC.

This clone was seen once. This chain joins TRBV5-4 and TRBJ2-1; the match to TRBD2 covers 8 bases. The CDR3 is 15 residues long. Germline V CDR1 and CDR2: SGHNT, YYREEE (reference sequence). V lost 4 bases to trimming and J lost 0 bases; unmatched junction nucleotides: 3. Written as DNA, the CDR3 is TGTGCCAGCAGCGAAGGGACTAGCTCCTACAATGAGCAGTTCTTC. As protein: CASSEGTSSYNEQFF. The full variable domain, its missing parts supplied by reference TRBV5-4 and TRBJ2-1, is ETGVTQSPTHLIKTRGQQVTLRCSSQSGHNTVSWYQQALGQGPQFIFQYYREEENGRGNFPPRFSGLQFPNYSSELNVNALELDDSALYLCASSEGTSSYNEQFFGPGTRLTVL.

The rearrangement joins TRBV13 to TRBJ2-2; 7 bases are shared with TRBD2. This CDR3 spans 14 amino acids. Trimming at V came to 11 bases and at J to 1 base, leaving 7 bases not matched to a gene. Germline CDR1 is PRHDT and CDR2 is FYEKMQ (reference sequence). This CDR3 reads CASSLAVNTGELFF. CDR3 sequence (DNA): TGTGCCTCCAGCCTAGCGGTGAACACCGGGGAGCTGTTTTTT.

The chain employs TRBV6-5 and TRBJ1-1; D uncertain. V was cut by 0 bases and J by 3 bases, with 8 bases left in between. Germline CDR1 MNHEY, CDR2 SVGAGI. CDR3 length: 14 residues. The CDR3 DNA sequence: TGTGCCAGCAGTTACTCATCCCTTCACACTGAAGCTTTCTTT. Translated: CASSYSSLHTEAFF.

This chain uses TRBV29-1 with TRBJ2-3; 7 bases match TRBD2. With V trimmed by 7 bases and J by 3 bases, 10 bases remained unmatched. Germline V lookup: CDR1 SQVTM, CDR2 ANQGSEA. The CDR3 consists of 14 residues. CDR3 nucleotide sequence: TGCAGCGGGAGGGAAGCGGGGCGAACAGATACGCAGTATTTT. Protein product: CSGREAGRTDTQYF.

The chain uses TRBV7-9 and TRBJ2-1; 9 positions agree with TRBD2. Germline loops: CDR1 SEHNR, CDR2 FQNEAQ (reference sequence). The CDR3 length is 16 residues. V lost 2 bases, J lost 5 bases, and 7 bases stayed unmatched. CDR3 nucleotides: TGTGCCAGCAGCTTACGTGGCGGGAGGGCCGACAATGAGCAGTTCTTC. It is translated as CASSLRGGRADNEQFF. The full variable domain, rest sourced from reference TRBV7-9 and TRBJ2-1, is DTGVSQNPRHKITKRGQNVTFRCDPISEHNRLYWYRQTLGQGPEFLTYFQNEAQLEKSRLLSDRFSAERPKGSFSTLEIQRTEQGDSAMYLCASSLRGGRADNEQFFGPGTRLTVL.